A single sample is the source of the 24 T cell receptor beta chains below, sequenced in a study of post-analysis software for immune sequencing data. The TCR beta cDNA libraries carried unique molecular identifiers. TCRdb re-analysed the PCR reads in MiXCR, keeping a single row per CDR3 protein. This table holds more than 500,000 distinct CDR3 sequences, 34% found once. Broader study findings: Relative to controls, patients had a few TRBV segments at higher frequency, with TRBV5-6, TRBV5-1 and TRBV20-1 among these.

Their antigens are not known. Material: blood. The receptors were sampled from a girl under 18 with multiple sclerosis.

This clonotype was counted a few times. V usage is TRBV10-3 and J usage is TRBJ2-5, with D tentatively TRBD1 (5 bases). The CDR3 length is 13 residues. V dropped 2 bases and J dropped 3 bases, with 7 bases sitting between them. Germline CDR1 ENHRY, CDR2 SYGVKD. CDR3 in amino acids: CAISEAGKETQYF. CDR3 sequence (DNA): TGTGCCATCAGTGAGGCAGGGAAAGAGACCCAGTACTTC.

The V gene is TRBV6-1, the J gene TRBJ2-5; D could derive from TRBD1 or TRBD2 (6 bases each). Judging by the DNA end, TRBJ2-7 fits better; the J call may be wrong. The CDR3 is 14 residues long. Per the germline V gene, CDR1 is MNHNS and CDR2 is SASEGT. CDR3 protein: CASKLGGGTYEQYF. CDR3 nucleotide sequence: TGTGCCAGCAAGCTAGGAGGGGGGACCTACGAGCAGTACTTC.

The CDR3 here is CATTRSETQYF. The CDR3 bases are TGTGCCACAACCAGGTCAGAGACCCAGTACTTC. The genes are TRBV6-5 and TRBJ2-5; D not certain. V lost 10 bases, J lost 4 bases, and 10 bases lay in between. CDR1 is MNHEY, CDR2 SVGAGI, per germline. The CDR3 runs 11 residues.

This clonotype has just a few counts. The chain links TRBV28 to TRBJ2-5; 7 bases agree with TRBD1. The germline V gene encodes CDR1 MDHEN and CDR2 SYDVKM. V shed 5 bases, J shed 5 bases, and the junction held 11 bases outside the gene matches. The CDR3 runs 15 residues. CDR3 amino acids: CASSVRQGKWETQYF. DNA of the CDR3: TGTGCCAGCAGTGTTCGACAGGGAAAGTGGGAGACCCAGTACTTC.

This clonotype was detected a few times. This chain joins TRBV12-3 or TRBV12-4 and TRBJ1-2; a possible D gene is TRBD1 (5 bases). V lost 1 base and J lost 3, with 12 bases in between. The CDR3 totals 15 residues. The CDR3 reads CASSLGPPGDYGYTF. As DNA, the CDR3 is TGTGCCAGCAGTTTAGGCCCCCCGGGGGACTATGGCTACACCTTC.

The rearrangement joins TRBV20-1 to TRBJ1-6; 8 bases map to TRBD1. The CDR3 is 14 residues long. Germline lookup yields CDR1 DFQATT and CDR2 SNEGSKA (reference sequence). V dropped 5 bases and J dropped 3; count of bases not matched to a gene: 3. CDR3 sequence (DNA): TGCAGTGCTCACGGACAGGGCTATAATTCACCCCTCCACTTT. Translating it yields CSAHGQGYNSPLHF.

The V and J genes are TRBV9 and TRBJ1-1; 8 positions agree with TRBD1. CDR3 length: 14 residues. CDR1 is SGDLS, CDR2 YYNGEE, per germline. V trimming: 1 base; J trimming: 4 bases; junction bases outside the gene matches: 3. CDR3 coding DNA: TGTGCCAGCAGCGTATCGACAGGGGTCACTGAAGCTTTCTTT. Its translation is CASSVSTGVTEAFF.

The V and J genes are TRBV28 and TRBJ1-4; D is perhaps TRBD1 (6 bases). V lost 4 bases to trimming and J lost 6 bases, with 12 bases between them. The CDR3 length is 14 residues. Germline V gene data show CDR1 as MDHEN and CDR2 as SYDVKM. DNA of the CDR3: TGTGCCAGCAGTTCCAGGGGTCGGGATGAAAAACTGTTTTTT. Translation gives CASSSRGRDEKLFF.

This clonotype was counted only a few times. The chain couples TRBV6-2 or TRBV6-3 to TRBJ2-5, with D unclear. Per germline, CDR1 MNHEY and CDR2 SVGEGT. The length of the CDR3 is 15 residues. Trimming removed 0 bases at V and 5 bases at J, with 13 bases between. The CDR3 region is CASSYSGPVQETQYF. The CDR3 coding sequence is TGTGCCAGCAGTTACTCAGGCCCGGTACAGGAGACCCAGTACTTC.

The J gene is TRBJ2-3, the V gene TRBV7-2; possibly TRBD1 or TRBD2 for D (5 bases each). Trimming took 8 bases from V and 2 from J, leaving 14 bases between them. The CDR3 contains 14 residues. Germline values: CDR1 SGHTA, CDR2 FQGNSA. The CDR3 sequence: CASGLRQFTDTQYF. Here the CDR3 DNA reads TGTGCCAGCGGACTTCGACAGTTCACAGATACGCAGTATTTT.

This clonotype has a count of ten or more. V is TRBV6-5 and J is TRBJ2-1, with TRBD1 identical over 8 bases. Trimming removed 2 bases from V and 7 bases from J; junction bases left unmatched: 7. This CDR3 comprises 15 residues. The germline gives CDR1 MNHEY, CDR2 SVGAGI. The CDR3 DNA is TGTGCCAGCAGTTACGAGCGGACAGGGAGTAATGAGCAGTTCTTC. Translation: CASSYERTGSNEQFF.

This chain connects TRBV11-3 to TRBJ2-7; TRBD1 matches 10 bases. CDR1 and CDR2 from the germline V gene are SGHNT and YENEEA. This CDR3 is built from 15 residues. The trim removed 3 bases at V and 2 bases at J, leaving 4 bases unmatched. Written as DNA, the CDR3 is TGTGCCAGCAGCTTTGGGGACAGGGGAACCTACGAGCAGTACTTC. It encodes CASSFGDRGTYEQYF. Complete variable domain (other parts from reference TRBV11-3 and TRBJ2-7): EAGVVQSPRYKIIEKKQPVAFWCNPISGHNTLYWYLQNLGQGPELLIRYENEEAVDDSQLPKDRFSAERLKGVDSTLKIQPAELGDSAVYLCASSFGDRGTYEQYFGPGTRLTVT.

The genes are TRBV7-2 and TRBJ1-1; D is unresolved. The germline V gene has CDR1 SGHTA and CDR2 FQGNSA. The V end lost 2 bases, the J end lost 3 bases, and 10 bases lay between the germline ends. There are 14 residues in the CDR3. This CDR3 is CASSLNSGDTEAFF. CDR3 coding DNA: TGTGCCAGCAGCTTAAATAGCGGGGACACTGAAGCTTTCTTT.

The V and J genes are TRBV11-2 and TRBJ2-1; D perhaps matches TRBD2 (6 bases). The CDR3 covers 15 residues. The V end lost 0 bases, the J end lost 5 bases, and 11 bases lay between the germline ends. Per germline, CDR1 SGHAT and CDR2 FQNNGV. The CDR3 region has the DNA TGTGCCAGCAGCTTAGAGGGACTTCTACACAATGAGCAGTTCTTC. Residues: CASSLEGLLHNEQFF.

The chain employs TRBV12-3 or TRBV12-4 and TRBJ2-1, with 7 positions matching TRBD1. The CDR3 spans 13 residues. Trimming at V came to 5 bases and at J to 7 bases, leaving 5 bases not matched to a gene. CDR3 in amino acids: CASSLHRGNEQFF. The DNA for the CDR3 is TGTGCCAGCAGTCTTCACAGGGGTAATGAGCAGTTCTTC.

This clonotype was picked up one time. CDR3 bases: TGTGCCAGCAGCCATGGGGACCGGTACCAAGAGACCCAGTACTTC. Translated: CASSHGDRYQETQYF. V is TRBV11-2 and J is TRBJ2-5; possibly TRBD1 or TRBD2 for D (5 bases each). V was pared by 5 bases and J by 0 bases, with 13 bases between. The CDR3 has 15 amino acids. Per the germline V gene, CDR1 is SGHAT and CDR2 is FQNNGV.

This chain uses TRBV20-1 with TRBJ2-5, with no clear D. Germline V gene sequence: CDR1 DFQATT, CDR2 SNEGSKA (reference sequence). Trimming stripped 3 bases from V and 3 bases from J, with 11 bases between. This CDR3 spans 13 amino acids. The DNA for the CDR3 is TGCAGTGCTAGCTTTTCGACGGAAGAGACCCAGTACTTC. Translation: CSASFSTEETQYF.

CDR3 coding DNA: TGCAGTGCTAGGCCCTCGGAGAGCACAGATACGCAGTATTTT. It specifies CSARPSESTDTQYF. V gene TRBV20-1 combines with J gene TRBJ2-3; no definite D call. Looked up from germline, CDR1 is DFQATT and CDR2 is SNEGSKA (reference sequence). CDR3 size: 14 residues. Trimming removed 3 bases at V and 0 bases at J, with 10 bases between.

The rearrangement uses TRBV20-1 and TRBJ1-1, with a possible D match to TRBD1 (5 bases). With 0 bases removed from V and 1 base from J, the gap between germline ends came to 12 bases. There are 15 residues in the CDR3. Germline V gives CDR1 DFQATT, CDR2 SNEGSKA (reference sequence). The CDR3 bases are TGCAGTGCTAGAGATATGGGACGGGAGAACACTGAAGCTTTCTTT. Translating gives CSARDMGRENTEAFF.

The rearrangement uses TRBV6-4 and TRBJ2-3; 8 bases fit TRBD2. V gave up 0 bases and J gave up 3 bases; unmatched junction bases: 5. This CDR3 is 16 amino acids long. Germline CDR1 reads MRHNA; CDR2 reads SNTAGT. As DNA, the CDR3 is TGTGCCAGCAGTGACTCGCATGGCGGGGGGACAGATACGCAGTATTTT. It yields the protein CASSDSHGGGTDTQYF.

This clonotype was recorded a few times. An end of the junction differs from the germline gene, which may be a read error. The chain combines TRBV29-1 with TRBJ2-3; 9 nucleotides match TRBD2. The germline gives CDR1 SQVTM, CDR2 ANQGSEA. The CDR3 covers 15 residues. The CDR3 protein is CSVARRGGDTDMQYF. CDR3 in DNA: TGCAGCGTTGCCCGTCGCGGGGGGGACACAGATATGCAGTATTTT.

CDR3 coding DNA: TGCAGCGCCGATCTGGGACAGGGTCTCGGCTACACCTTC. This sequence encodes CSADLGQGLGYTF. The rearrangement joins TRBV29-1 to TRBJ1-2; the match to TRBD1 covers 9 bases. CDR3 length equals 13 residues. Per germline, CDR1 SQVTM and CDR2 ANQGSEA. V shed 7 bases, J shed 8 bases, and the junction held 11 bases outside the gene matches.

V gene TRBV20-1 combines with J gene TRBJ2-1, with 9 nucleotides matching TRBD2. This CDR3 comprises 19 residues. Germline values: CDR1 DFQATT, CDR2 SNEGSKA (reference sequence). After removal of 4 bases from V and 4 bases from J, the junction contained 20 bases not matched to a gene. Here the CDR3 DNA reads TGCAGTGCTACTCCTCCCCTTGCGGGGGGGCCCCTAAGGTACAATGAGCAGTTCTTC. Translating gives CSATPPLAGGPLRYNEQFF.

This chain uses TRBV7-2 with TRBJ2-1; 10 positions match TRBD2. Germline CDR1 is SGHTA and CDR2 is FQGNSA. The CDR3 is 16 residues long. Unmatched junction bases numbered 10, after V lost 6 bases and J lost 5 bases. CDR3 bases: TGTGCCAGCAGATTTGACCTAGCGGGGGAGGACAATGAGCAGTTCTTC. Its protein is CASRFDLAGEDNEQFF.